The 23 T cell receptor beta chains in this list originate from one sample, sequenced in a study of blood T cell repertoires in COVID-19. Sequencing was performed with immunoSEQ multiplex PCR; in TCRdb, only in-frame clones are kept and a portion is missing. Of 45,000 to 65,000 clones listed, about 82% are singletons. Sequenced: peripheral blood. These receptor sequences come from a man aged 80 or over with active COVID-19.

This clone was seen only a few times. V usage is TRBV30 and J usage is TRBJ2-7, with 10 bases matching TRBD1. The CDR3 loop spans 14 amino acids. Trimming took 5 bases from V and 2 from J; bases not matched to a gene: 6. The germline V gene encodes CDR1 GTSNPN and CDR2 SVGIG (reference sequence). The CDR3 is CAWVRGQGAYEQYF. In DNA form, the CDR3 reads TGTGCCTGGGTCCGAGGACAGGGGGCCTACGAGCAGTACTTC.

J is TRBJ1-4 and V is TRBV5-1; tentative D call: TRBD1 (5 bases). V lost 3 bases and J lost 4, with 10 bases in between. Germline V gene lookup returns CDR1 SGHRS and CDR2 YFSETQ. The CDR3 is made up of 14 amino acids. CDR3 amino acids: CASSSRQNNEKLFF. DNA of the CDR3: TGCGCCAGCAGCTCCCGACAGAATAATGAAAAACTGTTTTTT.

The gene calls are TRBV7-2 and TRBJ2-1; the D gene is possibly TRBD2 (5 bases). V lost 3 bases, J lost 5 bases, and 8 bases lay in between. Germline V gene lookup returns CDR1 SGHTA and CDR2 FQGNSA. There are 13 residues in the CDR3. CDR3 nucleotide sequence: TGTGCCAGCAGCTTCCGGGGAAACAATGAGCAGTTCTTC. Amino acid sequence: CASSFRGNNEQFF.

Comments on this clone: Distinct nucleotide sequences in the sample also encode this CDR3. J is TRBJ2-5 and V is TRBV11-2, with D hard to call. The CDR3 is 11 amino acids. Germline V gene sequence: CDR1 SGHAT, CDR2 FQNNGV. V dropped 3 bases and J dropped 4 bases, with 3 bases sitting between them. In DNA, the CDR3 is TGTGCCAGCAGCTTTCGAGAGACCCAGTACTTC. Protein: CASSFRETQYF. The variable domain in full, completed from reference TRBV11-2 and TRBJ2-5, reads EAGVAQSPRYKIIEKRQSVAFWCNPISGHATLYWYQQILGQGPKLLIQFQNNGVVDDSQLPKDRFSAERLKGVDSTLKIQPAKLEDSAVYLCASSFRETQYFGPGTRLLVL.

This chain uses TRBV9 with TRBJ2-3; 9 positions match TRBD2. The V gene end was trimmed by 4 bases and the J gene end by 2 bases; junction bases not matched to a gene: 8. The V gene's germline CDR1 is SGDLS and CDR2 YYNGEE. CDR3 length equals 16 residues. In DNA, the CDR3 is TGTGCCAGCAGCCCCGCGACTAGCGGACTCACAGATACGCAGTATTTT. Translating it yields CASSPATSGLTDTQYF. Variable domain in full (rest from reference TRBV9 and TRBJ2-3): DSGVTQTPKHLITATGQRVTLRCSPRSGDLSVYWYQQSLDQGLQFLIQYYNGEERAKGNILERFSAQQFPDLHSELNLSSLELGDSALYFCASSPATSGLTDTQYFGPGTRLTVL.

The chain combines TRBV27 with TRBJ1-2; 7 bases agree with TRBD1. From germline, CDR1 is MNHEY and CDR2 SMNVEV (reference sequence). The V gene end was trimmed by 6 bases and the J gene end by 8 bases; junction bases not matched to a gene: 18. This CDR3 spans 16 amino acids. In DNA form, the CDR3 reads TGTGCCAGCAGCCGAACCCGGGACAGCACATTTCTAGGCTACACCTTC. Amino acid sequence: CASSRTRDSTFLGYTF.

The chain couples TRBV5-8 to TRBJ1-5; 11 nucleotides align to TRBD1. The CDR3 runs 16 residues. The ends lost 1 base at V and 6 bases at J; junction bases unmatched: 6. Germline V gene sequence: CDR1 SGHTS, CDR2 YDEGEE. CDR3 sequence: CASSLWGQGGRQPQHF. CDR3 DNA: TGTGCCAGCAGCTTGTGGGGACAGGGGGGGCGTCAGCCCCAGCATTTT.

J is TRBJ2-1 and V is TRBV14, with D tentatively TRBD2 (6 bases). Germline CDR1 and CDR2: SGHDN and FVKESK. The CDR3 extends over 16 amino acids. V lost 2 bases and J 3 bases, leaving 14 bases between the germline ends. This chain's CDR3 is CASSQLIAEGYNEQFF. DNA for the CDR3: TGTGCCAGCAGCCAATTAATAGCGGAGGGCTACAATGAGCAGTTCTTC. Filled out from reference TRBV14 and TRBJ2-1, the complete variable domain reads EAGVTQFPSHSVIEKGQTVTLRCDPISGHDNLYWYRRVMGKEIKFLLHFVKESKQDESGMPNNRFLAERTGGTYSTLKVQPAELEDSGVYFCASSQLIAEGYNEQFFGPGTRLTVL.

This clone was recorded only once. The genes are TRBV28 and TRBJ2-5; 11 bases agree with TRBD1. Per the germline V gene, CDR1 is MDHEN and CDR2 is SYDVKM. The CDR3 runs 16 residues. J gave up 5 bases and V 6 bases, and 11 bases lay outside the gene matches. CDR3 amino acids: CASSPSGQGALETQYF. CDR3 bases: TGTGCCAGCAGCCCTTCCGGACAGGGGGCACTGGAGACCCAGTACTTC.

The genes are TRBV5-5 and TRBJ1-2, with 9 bases identical to TRBD1. V lost 4 bases and J lost 1; bases outside the gene matches: 5. The CDR3 contains 15 residues. The germline V gene has CDR1 SGHKS and CDR2 YYEKEE (reference sequence). CDR3 region: CASSPGQGGNYGYTF. As DNA, the CDR3 is TGTGCCAGCAGCCCGGGACAGGGAGGTAACTATGGCTACACCTTC.

Comments on this clone: The junction departs from germline at one end; a sequencing error may be responsible. This chain's CDR3 is CASSSRGSGAPSSNEQYF. The CDR3 DNA sequence: TGCGCCAGCAGCTCACGTGGTAGCGGAGCCCCATCCTCCAACGAGCAGTACTTC. The chain employs TRBV5-1 and TRBJ2-7; maybe TRBD2 (6 bases). The CDR3 runs to 18 residues. CDR1 and CDR2 (germline): SGHRS, YFSETQ.

This sequence joins TRBV10-2 and TRBJ2-1; the match to TRBD1 covers 9 bases. V shed 8 bases, J shed 3 bases, and the junction held 14 bases outside the gene matches. CDR1 and CDR2 from the germline V gene are WSHSY and SAAADI. The CDR3 length is 17 residues. This chain's CDR3 is CASATTPGQGIYNEQFF. CDR3 DNA: TGCGCCAGCGCGACCACCCCGGGACAGGGTATCTACAATGAGCAGTTCTTC.

The chain employs TRBV5-6 and TRBJ2-2; TRBD2 might be the D (5 bases). From germline, CDR1 is SGHDT and CDR2 YYEEEE. Trimming removed 6 bases at V and 7 bases at J, with 10 bases between. This CDR3 contains 12 residues. The CDR3 loop is CASTLARGELFF. The CDR3 coding sequence is TGTGCCAGCACCCTAGCTCGCGGGGAGCTGTTTTTT.

This chain uses TRBV7-3 with TRBJ2-6; D possibly corresponds to TRBD1 (6 bases). In germline, CDR1 is SGHTA, CDR2 FQGTGA. CDR3 length equals 18 residues. The ends were cut back, 1 base at V and 1 base at J, with 14 bases in the middle. CDR3 DNA sequence: TGTGCCAGCAGCTTAAGAGTGCCAGGGGATTCTGGGGCCAACGTCCTGACTTTC. Protein sequence: CASSLRVPGDSGANVLTF. Based on the CDR3 plus reference TRBV7-3 and TRBJ2-6, the full variable domain is GAGVSQTPSNKVTEKGKYVELRCDPISGHTALYWYRQSLGQGPEFLIYFQGTGAADDSGLPNDRFFAVRPEGSVSTLKIQRTERGDSAVYLCASSLRVPGDSGANVLTFGAGSRLTVL.

This clone was picked up one time. The chain joins TRBV4-3 to TRBJ2-3; 7 positions agree with TRBD2. CDR3 length equals 15 residues. The V segment lost 2 bases and the J segment 5 bases; nucleotides outside the gene matches: 7. Germline V gene lookup returns CDR1 LGHNA and CDR2 YSLEER. The chain's CDR3 is CASSQTGGILDTQYF. CDR3 nucleotides: TGCGCCAGCAGCCAAACGGGAGGCATCTTAGATACGCAGTATTTT.

V gene TRBV5-4 combines with J gene TRBJ2-3; no firm D call. The length of the CDR3 is 14 residues. Germline CDR1 and CDR2: SGHNT and YYREEE (reference sequence). Trimming cost V 3 bases and J 6 bases, with 14 bases left between them. The CDR3 nucleotides are TGTGCCAGCAGCTCCCCCCAATCGGTCGATACGCAGTATTTT. Amino acids: CASSSPQSVDTQYF. The variable domain in full, with the rest retrieved from reference TRBV5-4 and TRBJ2-3, is ETGVTQSPTHLIKTRGQQVTLRCSSQSGHNTVSWYQQALGQGPQFIFQYYREEENGRGNFPPRFSGLQFPNYSSELNVNALELDDSALYLCASSSPQSVDTQYFGPGTRLTVL.

This rearrangement joins TRBV28 to TRBJ2-3; the D gene is possibly TRBD1 (5 bases). Germline-derived CDR1 and CDR2 are MDHEN and SYDVKM. Trimming removed 2 bases from V and 2 bases from J, with 11 bases in between. The CDR3 runs 15 residues. As DNA, the CDR3 is TGTGCCAGCAGTTTACCGACAGTCCACACAGATACGCAGTATTTT. It yields the protein CASSLPTVHTDTQYF. Full variable domain (missing parts from reference TRBV28 and TRBJ2-3): DVKVTQSSRYLVKRTGEKVFLECVQDMDHENMFWYRQDPGLGLRLIYFSYDVKMKEKGDIPEGYSVSREKKERFSLILESASTNQTSMYLCASSLPTVHTDTQYFGPGTRLTVL.

The chain recombines TRBV6-5 with TRBJ2-7; D might be TRBD1 (6 bases). Trimming cost V 7 bases and J 2 bases, with 15 bases left between them. The CDR3 has 14 amino acids. CDR1 and CDR2 (germline): MNHEY, SVGAGI. CDR3 residues: CASNRDTLPYEQYF. In DNA form, the CDR3 reads TGTGCCAGCAACAGGGACACCTTACCCTACGAGCAGTACTTC.

The chain couples TRBV4-2 to TRBJ2-7; D is ambiguous. Germline V gene data show CDR1 as LGHNA and CDR2 as YNFKEQ. The CDR3 is 13 residues long. V was shortened by 0 bases and J by 9 bases, with 12 bases between the two germline ends. This CDR3 is CASSQDLSTLQYF. The CDR3 DNA sequence: TGTGCCAGCAGCCAAGACCTCAGTACCCTGCAGTACTTC.

This rearrangement joins TRBV13 to TRBJ2-7; tentatively, D is TRBD1 (6 bases). This CDR3 is built from 15 residues. V was trimmed by 2 bases and J by 0 bases, leaving 11 bases between them. Germline V CDR1 and CDR2: PRHDT, FYEKMQ (reference sequence). CDR3 sequence reads: CASSLRGQDSYEQYF. CDR3 coding DNA: TGTGCCAGCAGCTTAAGGGGACAAGACTCCTACGAGCAGTACTTC.

J is TRBJ2-2 and V is TRBV18, with D tentatively TRBD1 (5 bases). The V and J ends lost 4 bases and 0 bases respectively, with 6 bases between them. The CDR3 has 14 amino acids. Germline CDR1 and CDR2: KGHSH and LQKENI. The CDR3 region has the DNA TGTGCCAGCTCACTGACAGCGAACACCGGGGAGCTGTTTTTT. Its protein product is CASSLTANTGELFF.

The V gene is TRBV19, the J gene TRBJ2-1; 8 bases are a match to TRBD2. In germline, CDR1 is LNHDA, CDR2 SQIVND (reference sequence). The CDR3 contains 19 residues. J gave up 0 bases and V 5 bases, and 15 bases lay outside the gene matches. CDR3 residues: CASSFSGSGAMSSYNEQFF. Written as DNA, the CDR3 is TGTGCCAGTAGTTTCAGCGGGAGTGGGGCTATGAGCTCCTACAATGAGCAGTTCTTC.

The chain has TRBV28 and TRBJ2-2, with 11 bases fitting TRBD2. The ends lost 6 bases at V and 7 bases at J; junction bases unmatched: 7. This CDR3 region has 15 residues. Per germline, CDR1 MDHEN and CDR2 SYDVKM. The CDR3 nucleotides read TGTGCCAGCAGCATCACTAGCGGGAGCTTCGGGGAGCTGTTTTTT. It translates to CASSITSGSFGELFF. The complete variable domain, with remaining parts taken from reference TRBV28 and TRBJ2-2, reads DVKVTQSSRYLVKRTGEKVFLECVQDMDHENMFWYRQDPGLGLRLIYFSYDVKMKEKGDIPEGYSVSREKKERFSLILESASTNQTSMYLCASSITSGSFGELFFGEGSRLTVL.